The clone carrying this T cell receptor beta chain was observed a few times. Antigen unknown. Time point described: healthy volunteer bleed at 2 weeks. Blood, whole and unfractionated, served as the source for total RNA extraction. The data stem from a study of human T cells and chemical hapten exposure. Study summary: Slight volume differences across pooled libraries mainly accounted for varying per-sample TCR yields. Findings and limits, study-wide: The number of TCRs over 1 in 1000 frequency stayed unchanged after DPC.

Single cDNA molecules in the library carried unique molecular identifiers attached during preparation. Study processing details: Across samples, TCR counts had a median of roughly 100,000 and ranged from roughly 23,224 to 690,600. TCRdb itself ran the RACE reads through MiXCR, one entry per CDR3 protein. The V and J calls reflect TCRdb's pipeline rather than the authors' work. Found here are 30,000 or so distinct CDR3 sequences, 6% to 7.5% of them singletons; the top ten hold 9.9%. This CDR3 region has 15 residues. V lost 0 bases and J lost 2, with 10 bases in between. Germline V gene sequence: CDR1 DFQATT, CDR2 SNEGSKA (reference sequence).

The source is a human donor in good health. Some clones in this sample may be carry-over from other donors' samples. Sequencing input: whole blood. This chain joins TRBV20-1 and TRBJ1-4; the D gene is possibly TRBD1 (6 bases). In DNA form, the CDR3 reads TGCAGTGCTAGAGAAGGGGGGTATACTAATGAAAAACTGTTTTTT. Amino acids: CSAREGGYTNEKLFF.